The 2 T cell receptor beta chains given below trace back to one sample, sequenced in a study of T cell responses to AZD1222 COVID-19 vaccine. Repertoires were generated with immunoSEQ multiplex PCR, while TCRdb's copy carries only in-frame clones and drops some. The sample shows around 92,000 clones, approximately 90% of them seen only once. The specimen comprised peripheral blood, sampled on day 0 of AZD1222 vaccination. These receptors all come from an adult in good health.

The chain combines TRBV30 with TRBJ1-1; 7 nucleotides match TRBD1. The CDR3 sequence is 13 residues long. Germline lookup yields CDR1 GTSNPN and CDR2 SVGIG (reference sequence). V dropped 6 bases and J dropped 2; count of bases not matched to a gene: 6. This CDR3 is CACKTGRNTEAFF. The CDR3 coding sequence is TGTGCCTGCAAGACAGGGCGTAACACTGAAGCTTTCTTT. Combining the CDR3 with reference TRBV30 and TRBJ1-1 gives the whole variable domain SQTIHQWPATLVQPVGSPLSLECTVEGTSNPNLYWYRQAAGRGLQLLFYSVGIGQISSEVPQNLSASRPQDRQFILSSKKLLLSDSGFYLCACKTGRNTEAFFGQGTRLTVV.

The V gene is TRBV15, the J gene TRBJ2-6; D is uncertain. Germline CDR1 is LNHNV and CDR2 is YYDKDF (reference sequence). The CDR3 spans 17 residues. V was pared by 5 bases and J by 0 bases, with 14 bases between. CDR3 sequence: CATSGLRASSGANVLTF. The CDR3 DNA is TGTGCCACCAGCGGTCTCCGGGCCTCCTCTGGGGCCAACGTCCTGACTTTC.